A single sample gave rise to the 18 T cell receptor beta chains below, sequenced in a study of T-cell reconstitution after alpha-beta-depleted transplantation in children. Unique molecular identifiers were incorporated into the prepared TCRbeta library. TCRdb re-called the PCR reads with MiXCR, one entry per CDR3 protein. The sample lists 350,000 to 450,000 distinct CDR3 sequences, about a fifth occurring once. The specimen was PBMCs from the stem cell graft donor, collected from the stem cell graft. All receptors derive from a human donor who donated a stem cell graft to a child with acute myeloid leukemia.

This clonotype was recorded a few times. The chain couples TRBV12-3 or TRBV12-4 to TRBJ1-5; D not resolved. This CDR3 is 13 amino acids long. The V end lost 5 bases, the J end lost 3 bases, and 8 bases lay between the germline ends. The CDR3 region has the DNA TGTGCCAGCAGTCCGGAGTACAATCAGCCCCAGCATTTT. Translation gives CASSPEYNQPQHF.

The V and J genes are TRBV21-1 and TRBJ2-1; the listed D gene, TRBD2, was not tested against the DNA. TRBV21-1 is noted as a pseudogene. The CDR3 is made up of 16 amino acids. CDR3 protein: CASSKGGGNNYNEQFF. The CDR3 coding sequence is TGTGCCAGCAGCAAGGGGGGAGGGAACAACTACAATGAGCAGTTCTTC.

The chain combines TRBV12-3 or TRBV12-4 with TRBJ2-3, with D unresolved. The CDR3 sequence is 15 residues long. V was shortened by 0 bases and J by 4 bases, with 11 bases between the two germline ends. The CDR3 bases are TGTGCCAGCAGTTTAGCGGGATCGGGCGCAGATACGCAGTATTTT. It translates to CASSLAGSGADTQYF.

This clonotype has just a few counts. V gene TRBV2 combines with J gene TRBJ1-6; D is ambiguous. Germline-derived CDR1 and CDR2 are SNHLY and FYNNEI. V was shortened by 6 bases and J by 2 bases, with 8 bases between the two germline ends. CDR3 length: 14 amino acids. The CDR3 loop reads CASSRDPYNSPLHF. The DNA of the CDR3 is TGTGCCAGCAGCCGGGATCCCTATAATTCACCCCTCCACTTT.

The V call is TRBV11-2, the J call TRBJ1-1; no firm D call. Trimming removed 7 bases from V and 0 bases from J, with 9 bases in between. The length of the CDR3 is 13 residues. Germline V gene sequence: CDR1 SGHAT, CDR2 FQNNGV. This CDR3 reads CASKQEMNTEAFF. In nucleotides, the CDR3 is TGTGCCAGCAAGCAGGAAATGAACACTGAAGCTTTCTTT.

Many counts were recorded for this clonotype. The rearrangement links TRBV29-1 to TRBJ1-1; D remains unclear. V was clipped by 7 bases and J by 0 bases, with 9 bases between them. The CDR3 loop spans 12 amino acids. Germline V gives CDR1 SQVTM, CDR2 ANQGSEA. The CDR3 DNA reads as TGCAGCGCGAGAGATCTGAACACTGAAGCTTTCTTT. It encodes CSARDLNTEAFF. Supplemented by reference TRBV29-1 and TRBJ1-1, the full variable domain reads SAVISQKPSRDICQRGTSLTIQCQVDSQVTMMFWYRQQPGQSLTLIATANQGSEATYESGFVIDKFPISRPNLTFSTLTVSNMSPEDSSIYLCSARDLNTEAFFGQGTRLTVV.

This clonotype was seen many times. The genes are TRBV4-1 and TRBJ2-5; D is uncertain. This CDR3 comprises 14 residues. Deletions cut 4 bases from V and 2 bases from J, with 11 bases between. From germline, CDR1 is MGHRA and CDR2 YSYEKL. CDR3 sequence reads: CASSLSEGQETQYF. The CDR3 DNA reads TGCGCCAGCAGCCTAAGTGAAGGTCAAGAGACCCAGTACTTC.

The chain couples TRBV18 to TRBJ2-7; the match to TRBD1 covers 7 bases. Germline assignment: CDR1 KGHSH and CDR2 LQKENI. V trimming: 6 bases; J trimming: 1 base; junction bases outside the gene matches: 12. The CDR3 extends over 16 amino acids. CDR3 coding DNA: TGTGCCAGCTCCCCGGACAGGCTCCCTTTATCCTACGAGCAGTACTTC. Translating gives CASSPDRLPLSYEQYF.

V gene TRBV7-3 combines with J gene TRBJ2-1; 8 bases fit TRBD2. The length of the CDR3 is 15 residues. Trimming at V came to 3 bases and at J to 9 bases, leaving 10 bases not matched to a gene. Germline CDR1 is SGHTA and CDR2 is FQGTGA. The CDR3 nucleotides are TGTGCCAGCAGCTTGGTGCGGGAGGCTGGGGGTGAGCAGTTCTTC. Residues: CASSLVREAGGEQFF.

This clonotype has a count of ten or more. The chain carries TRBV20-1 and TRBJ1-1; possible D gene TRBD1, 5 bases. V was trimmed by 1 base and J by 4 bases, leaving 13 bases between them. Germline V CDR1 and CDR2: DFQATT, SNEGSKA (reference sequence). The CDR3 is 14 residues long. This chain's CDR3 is CSARVGTVVTEAFF. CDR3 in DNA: TGCAGTGCTAGAGTCGGGACCGTGGTCACTGAAGCTTTCTTT.

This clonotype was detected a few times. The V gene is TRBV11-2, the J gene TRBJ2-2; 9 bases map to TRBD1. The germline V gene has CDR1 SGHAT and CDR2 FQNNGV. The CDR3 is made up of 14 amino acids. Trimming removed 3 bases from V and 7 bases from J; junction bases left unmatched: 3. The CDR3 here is CASSLTGGGGELFF. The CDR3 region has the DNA TGTGCCAGCAGCTTGACAGGGGGGGGCGGGGAGCTGTTTTTT. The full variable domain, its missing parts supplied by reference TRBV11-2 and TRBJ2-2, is EAGVAQSPRYKIIEKRQSVAFWCNPISGHATLYWYQQILGQGPKLLIQFQNNGVVDDSQLPKDRFSAERLKGVDSTLKIQPAKLEDSAVYLCASSLTGGGGELFFGEGSRLTVL.

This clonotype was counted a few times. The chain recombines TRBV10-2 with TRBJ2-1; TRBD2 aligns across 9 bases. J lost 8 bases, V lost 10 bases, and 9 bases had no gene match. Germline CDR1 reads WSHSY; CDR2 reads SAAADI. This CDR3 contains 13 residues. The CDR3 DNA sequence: TGCGCCACCACGGGCGGGAGGGTCTATGAGCAGTTCTTC. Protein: CATTGGRVYEQFF.

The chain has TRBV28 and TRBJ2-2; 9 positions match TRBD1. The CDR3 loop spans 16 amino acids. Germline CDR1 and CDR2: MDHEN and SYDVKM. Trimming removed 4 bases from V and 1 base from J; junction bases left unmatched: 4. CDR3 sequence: CASSSRTGVNTGELFF. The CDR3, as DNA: TGTGCCAGCAGTTCCCGGACAGGGGTGAACACCGGGGAGCTGTTTTTT.

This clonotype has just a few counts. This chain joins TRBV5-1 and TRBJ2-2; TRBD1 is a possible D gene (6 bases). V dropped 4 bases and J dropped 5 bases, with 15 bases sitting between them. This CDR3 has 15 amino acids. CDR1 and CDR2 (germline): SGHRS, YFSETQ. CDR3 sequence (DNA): TGCGCCAGCAGCCCTTCCGGGACAATTACCGGGGAGCTGTTTTTT. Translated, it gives CASSPSGTITGELFF.

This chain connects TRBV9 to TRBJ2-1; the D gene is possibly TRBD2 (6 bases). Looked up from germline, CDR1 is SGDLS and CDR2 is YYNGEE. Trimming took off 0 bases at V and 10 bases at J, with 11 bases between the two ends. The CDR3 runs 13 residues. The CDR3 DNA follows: TGTGCCAGCAGCGTAGCGGGAGTCCAAGAGCAGTTCTTC. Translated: CASSVAGVQEQFF.

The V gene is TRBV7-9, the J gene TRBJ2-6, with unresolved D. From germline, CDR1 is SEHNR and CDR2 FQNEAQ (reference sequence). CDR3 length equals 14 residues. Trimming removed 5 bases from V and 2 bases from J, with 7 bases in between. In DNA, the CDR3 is TGTGCCAGCAGCACGTGGACTGGGGCCAACGTCCTGACTTTC. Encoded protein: CASSTWTGANVLTF.

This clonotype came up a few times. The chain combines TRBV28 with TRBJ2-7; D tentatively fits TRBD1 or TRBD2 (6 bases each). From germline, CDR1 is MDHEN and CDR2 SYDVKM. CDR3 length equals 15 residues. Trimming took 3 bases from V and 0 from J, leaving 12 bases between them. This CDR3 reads CASSLDGGHSYEQYF. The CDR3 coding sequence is TGTGCCAGCAGTTTGGATGGGGGGCACTCCTACGAGCAGTACTTC.

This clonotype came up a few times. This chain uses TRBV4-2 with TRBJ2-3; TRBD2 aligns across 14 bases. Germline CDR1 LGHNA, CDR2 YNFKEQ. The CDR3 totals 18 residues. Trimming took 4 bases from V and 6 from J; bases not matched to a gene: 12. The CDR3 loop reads CASSRQGLAGVGQDTQYF. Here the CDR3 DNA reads TGTGCCAGCAGCCGCCAGGGACTAGCGGGAGTGGGGCAGGATACGCAGTATTTT.